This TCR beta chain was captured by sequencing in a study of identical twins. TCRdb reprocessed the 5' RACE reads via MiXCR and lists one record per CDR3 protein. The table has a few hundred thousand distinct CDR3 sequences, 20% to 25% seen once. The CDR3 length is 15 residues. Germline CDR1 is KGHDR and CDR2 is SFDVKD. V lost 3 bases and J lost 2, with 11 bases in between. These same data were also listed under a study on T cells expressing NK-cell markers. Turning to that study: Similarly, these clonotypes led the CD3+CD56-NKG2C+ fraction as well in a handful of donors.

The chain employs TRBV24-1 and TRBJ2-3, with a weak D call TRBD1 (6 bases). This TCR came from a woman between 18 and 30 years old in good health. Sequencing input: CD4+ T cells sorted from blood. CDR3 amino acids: CATSDTGFDTDTQYF. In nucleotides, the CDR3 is TGTGCCACCAGTGATACAGGGTTTGACACAGATACGCAGTATTTT.